A single sample gave rise to the 22 T cell receptor beta chains below, sequenced in a study of cytomegalovirus exposure and HLA in healthy donors. The PCR contained 60 Vbeta and 13 Jbeta primers. Only in-frame clones appear in the TCRdb table, and some are missing; sequencing was by immunoSEQ multiplex PCR. The repertoire includes around 65,000 clones, 60% to 65% of them detected once, and about 3% sits in the top ten. Specimen: PBMCs. All receptors derive from a man aged 30 to 39 in good health and CMV-seronegative.

This clone was detected a few times. The chain links TRBV7-2 to TRBJ2-1; 13 nucleotides line up with TRBD2. The junction had 7 bases not matched to a gene; V was cut back by 6 bases and J by 8 bases. Germline CDR1 SGHTA, CDR2 FQGNSA. The CDR3 spans 15 residues. CDR3 protein: CASRTSGGSSHEQFF. Here the CDR3 DNA reads TGTGCCAGCAGGACTAGCGGGGGGAGCTCCCATGAGCAGTTCTTC.

This chain connects TRBV18 to TRBJ2-6; 9 bases match TRBD1. CDR3 length: 18 residues. With V trimmed by 3 bases and J by 1 base, 7 bases remained unmatched. Germline-derived CDR1 and CDR2 are KGHSH and LQKENI. The CDR3 here is CASSPRTGAESGANVLTF. DNA for the CDR3: TGTGCCAGCTCACCGAGGACAGGGGCCGAATCTGGGGCCAACGTCCTGACTTTC.

DNA for the CDR3: TGTGCCAGCATTGGGGGCTGGGGCAGCAATCAGCCCCAGCATTTT. Amino acids: CASIGGWGSNQPQHF. The rearrangement uses TRBV6-6 and TRBJ1-5; maybe TRBD1 (6 bases). V lost 7 bases to trimming and J lost 1 base, with 14 bases between them. The CDR3 length is 15 residues. The germline V gene has CDR1 MNHNY and CDR2 SVGAGI (reference sequence).

CDR3 sequence: CASSLGGDTDTQYF. Written as DNA, the CDR3 is TGTGCCAGCAGCTTAGGGGGAGACACAGATACGCAGTATTTT. This chain connects TRBV7-9 to TRBJ2-3; D possibly corresponds to TRBD2 (5 bases). The CDR3 has 14 amino acids. Trimming cost V 1 base and J 2 bases, with 7 bases left between them. The germline CDR1 and CDR2 sequences are SEHNR and FQNEAQ (reference sequence).

Points on this clone: Within the sample, other DNA sequences also encode this same CDR3. The V call is TRBV7-9, the J call TRBJ2-7; D is ambiguous. The CDR3 has 12 residues. V shed 5 bases and J shed 4 bases, with 9 bases lying between them. Germline V gives CDR1 SEHNR, CDR2 FQNEAQ (reference sequence). CDR3 coding DNA: TGTGCCAGCAGCCCCACCGGGTACGAGCAGTACTTC. It codes for CASSPTGYEQYF.

DNA for the CDR3: TGTGCCTGGAGGGATGCAGTAGGGGCACGCTCCTATAATTCACCCCTCCACTTT. The encoded protein is CAWRDAVGARSYNSPLHF. The chain links TRBV30 to TRBJ1-6, with a weak D call TRBD1 (5 bases). V dropped 3 bases and J dropped 0 bases, with 18 bases sitting between them. Germline-derived CDR1 and CDR2 are GTSNPN and SVGIG (reference sequence). The CDR3 contains 18 residues.

The chain recombines TRBV7-6 with TRBJ1-6, with TRBD1 as a possible D gene (6 bases). Deletions cut 5 bases from V and 3 bases from J, with 11 bases between. Germline values: CDR1 SGHVS, CDR2 FNYEAQ. The CDR3 contains 15 residues. The CDR3 DNA follows: TGTGCCAGCAGCGTACAGGGATTCTATAATTCACCCCTCCACTTT. Translated, it gives CASSVQGFYNSPLHF.

For the CDR3, the DNA is TGCGCCAGCAGCCAAGTAAAAGGGGCTGAGGAGACCCAGTACTTC. Its translation is CASSQVKGAEETQYF. The genes are TRBV4-1 and TRBJ2-5, with TRBD1 as a possible D gene (5 bases). The CDR3 consists of 15 residues. Germline V gene sequence: CDR1 MGHRA, CDR2 YSYEKL. Trimming cost V 1 base and J 5 bases, with 14 bases left between them.

The chain carries TRBV4-1 and TRBJ1-2; D perhaps matches TRBD1 (5 bases). The CDR3 length is 17 residues. Trimming left V 1 base short and J 7 bases short, with 22 bases between. Germline CDR1 is MGHRA and CDR2 is YSYEKL. The CDR3: CASSQVRSGTLDGGYTF. For the CDR3, the DNA is TGCGCCAGCAGCCAAGTTCGTTCCGGGACTCTCGACGGTGGCTACACCTTC.

This clone was observed a handful of times. The chain links TRBV2 to TRBJ2-2, with a weak D call TRBD2 (5 bases). Germline V gene lookup returns CDR1 SNHLY and CDR2 FYNNEI. The CDR3 spans 14 residues. The germline V and J ends were trimmed by 4 bases and 5 bases, with 11 bases remaining between them. CDR3 nucleotide sequence: TGTGCCAGCAGTGTGGTCCGGGGAACCGGGGAGCTGTTTTTT. It yields the protein CASSVVRGTGELFF.

V gene TRBV18 combines with J gene TRBJ1-2; D gene ambiguous. Germline CDR1 reads KGHSH; CDR2 reads LQKENI. The CDR3 has 14 residues. The V end was cut by 3 bases, the J end by 4 bases, with 12 bases between. The CDR3 DNA follows: TGTGCCAGCTCACCGGAGGCACCGGTCTATGGCTACACCTTC. It yields the protein CASSPEAPVYGYTF. The full variable domain, in which reference TRBV18 and TRBJ1-2 provide the parts outside the CDR3, is NAGVMQNPRHLVRRRGQEARLRCSPMKGHSHVYWYRQLPEEGLKFMVYLQKENIIDESGMPKERFSAEFPKEGPSILRIQQVVRGDSAAYFCASSPEAPVYGYTFGSGTRLTVV.

This chain links TRBV15 with TRBJ1-1; 8 bases match TRBD1. Germline V gene sequence: CDR1 LNHNV, CDR2 YYDKDF (reference sequence). V lost 6 bases to trimming and J lost 4 bases; unmatched junction nucleotides: 7. This CDR3 is built from 14 residues. The CDR3 loop is CATRLDRGGTEAFF. DNA for the CDR3: TGTGCCACCAGACTCGACAGGGGAGGCACTGAAGCTTTCTTT.

V and J are TRBV18 and TRBJ1-6; no clear D. This CDR3 comprises 14 residues. Trimming took off 2 bases at V and 6 bases at J, with 8 bases between the two ends. Germline CDR1 reads KGHSH; CDR2 reads LQKENI. The CDR3 bases are TGTGCCAGCTCACCAGGGTGGAGTAATTCACCCCTCCACTTT. This encodes CASSPGWSNSPLHF.

The chain combines TRBV9 with TRBJ2-3, with a possible D match to TRBD2 (7 bases). CDR1 and CDR2 from the germline V gene are SGDLS and YYNGEE. V was pared by 4 bases and J by 5 bases, with 20 bases between. CDR3 length equals 16 residues. As DNA, the CDR3 is TGTGCCAGCAGCCTAAAGGGGGGGGCCCAAAGAGATACGCAGTATTTT. Encoded protein: CASSLKGGAQRDTQYF.

V usage is TRBV9 and J usage is TRBJ2-2, with D tentatively TRBD1 (5 bases). The CDR3 length is 14 residues. Trimming shortened V by 6 bases and J by 1 base, and 10 bases separated the two germline ends. CDR1 is SGDLS and CDR2 is YYNGEE in the germline V gene. The CDR3, as DNA: TGTGCCAGCAACTCAAGGGGGAACACCGGGGAGCTGTTTTTT. Amino acids: CASNSRGNTGELFF.

The J gene is TRBJ2-1, the V gene TRBV13; 8 bases fit TRBD2. Per germline, CDR1 PRHDT and CDR2 FYEKMQ (reference sequence). There are 14 residues in the CDR3. V was clipped by 5 bases and J by 15 bases; unmatched bases: 15. Here the CDR3 DNA reads TGTGCCAGCAGCCCCGGGGGCGGGGGGCCTCGAGGGTTCTTC. Protein: CASSPGGGGPRGFF.

V is TRBV2 and J is TRBJ2-7; TRBD1 might be the D (6 bases). This CDR3 has 15 amino acids. The germline V gene has CDR1 SNHLY and CDR2 FYNNEI. The ends were cut back, 1 base at V and 0 bases at J, with 10 bases in the middle. The CDR3 protein is CASSEVQGPSYEQYF. The CDR3 DNA is TGTGCCAGCAGTGAAGTGCAGGGGCCCTCCTACGAGCAGTACTTC.

This clone has just a few counts. The chain carries TRBV7-9 and TRBJ2-1; D is possibly TRBD1 (6 bases). With 5 bases removed from V and 2 bases from J, the gap between germline ends came to 16 bases. The CDR3 loop spans 16 amino acids. From germline, CDR1 is SEHNR and CDR2 FQNEAQ (reference sequence). CDR3 protein: CASSPRDTRTYNEQFF. The CDR3 DNA reads TGTGCCAGCAGCCCCAGGGACACGAGGACCTACAATGAGCAGTTCTTC.

This clone has only a few counts. The chain recombines TRBV7-9 with TRBJ2-7, with 8 bases identical to TRBD1. Trimming removed 0 bases from V and 4 bases from J; junction bases left unmatched: 5. This CDR3 is 15 amino acids long. Germline V gives CDR1 SEHNR, CDR2 FQNEAQ (reference sequence). CDR3 DNA: TGTGCCAGCAGCTTAGCTGCACAGGGGGTATACGAGCAGTACTTC. This gives the protein CASSLAAQGVYEQYF.

This clone was seen a handful of times. The junction departs from germline at one end; a sequencing error may be responsible. V and J are TRBV29-1 and TRBJ1-2; 7 nucleotides align to TRBD1. Germline assignment: CDR1 SQVTM and CDR2 ANQGSEA. The CDR3 runs to 14 residues. The CDR3 spells CSVWVTGVNNGYTF. In DNA, the CDR3 is TGCAGCGTTTGGGTCACAGGGGTTAACAATGGCTACACCTTC. Full variable domain (outside the CDR3, taken from reference TRBV29-1 and TRBJ1-2): SAVISQKPSRDICQRGTSLTIQCQVDSQVTMMFWYRQQPGQSLTLIATANQGSEATYESGFVIDKFPISRPNLTFSTLTVSNMSPEDSSIYLCSVWVTGVNNGYTFGSGTRLTVV.

The chain carries TRBV25-1 and TRBJ1-2; a weak D match, TRBD1 (6 bases). CDR1 is MGHDK, CDR2 SYGVNS, per germline. Trimming stripped 4 bases from V and 8 bases from J, with 8 bases between. The CDR3 totals 11 residues. DNA for the CDR3: TGTGCCAGCAGTGTACAGGGAGGCTACACCTTC. Its protein is CASSVQGGYTF.

The V and J genes are TRBV7-6 and TRBJ1-4; TRBD1 matches 7 bases. The CDR3 is 14 residues long. The germline gives CDR1 SGHVS, CDR2 FNYEAQ. CDR3 in amino acids: CASRRGSGNEKLFF. Written as DNA, the CDR3 is TGTGCTTCCCGCAGGGGGTCCGGTAATGAAAAACTGTTTTTT.